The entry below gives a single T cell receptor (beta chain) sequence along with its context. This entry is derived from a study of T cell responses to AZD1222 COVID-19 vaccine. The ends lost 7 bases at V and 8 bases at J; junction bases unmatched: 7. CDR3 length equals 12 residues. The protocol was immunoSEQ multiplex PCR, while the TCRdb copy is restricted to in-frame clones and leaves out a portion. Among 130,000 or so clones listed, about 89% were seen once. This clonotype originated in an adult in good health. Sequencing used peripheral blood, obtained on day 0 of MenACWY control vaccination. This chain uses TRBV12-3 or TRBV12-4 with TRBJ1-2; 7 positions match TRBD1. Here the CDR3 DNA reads TGTGCCAGCACATCGACAGGGAGAGGCTACACCTTC. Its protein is CASTSTGRGYTF.